This is a list of T cell receptor beta chains from one sample in a study of T-cell reconstitution after alpha-beta-depleted transplantation in children. TCRdb redid the calling of the PCR reads with MiXCR, one entry per CDR3 protein. The sample has a few hundred thousand distinct CDR3 sequences; 9% to 12% are singletons. This specimen was PBMCs from the stem cell graft donor, taken from the stem cell graft. The receptors stem from a human donor who donated a stem cell graft to a child with acute lymphoblastic leukemia. The CDR3 runs from the conserved cysteine through the conserved F or W. D genes are given only for firm matches. For some rows the clone size is stated as once, few or many, or as a class when expanded; others skip it.

abundance	v_gene	j_gene	d_gene	CDR3nt	CDR3aa
few	TRBV4-3	TRBJ2-1	TRBD2	TGCGCCAGCAGCCAAGACCGGCTAGCGGGAGTTAATGAGCAGTTCTTC	CASSQDRLAGVNEQFF
many	TRBV12-3/TRBV12-4	TRBJ2-7	NA	TGTGCCAGCAGTCCTCGAGGTAGCGGCGGTCGCTACGAGCAGTACTTC	CASSPRGSGGRYEQYF
NA	TRBV15	TRBJ2-7	TRBD2	TGTGCCACCAGCAGAGAACTCCTTCCTGGTAGCGGGGAAACCTACGAGCAGTACTTC	CATSRELLPGSGETYEQYF
NA	TRBV28	TRBJ2-4	NA	TGTGCCAGCAGCCCCCACAGTACCAAAAACATTCAGTACTTC	CASSPHSTKNIQYF
NA	TRBV4-3	TRBJ2-1	NA	TGCGCCAGCAGCCAAGCTCCCGGTTGGGATGAGCAGTTCTTC	CASSQAPGWDEQFF
few	TRBV7-2	TRBJ2-1	NA	TGTGCCAGCAGCCGTCAGATGTACAATGAGCAGTTCTTC	CASSRQMYNEQFF
NA	TRBV20-1	TRBJ2-3	NA	TGCAGTGCTACACCCGGGGAGCGGAGCACAGATACGCAGTATTTT	CSATPGERSTDTQYF
few	TRBV14	TRBJ1-6	NA	TGTGCCAGCAGCCCCCAGCGGGGGGCACCCCTCCACTTT	CASSPQRGAPLHF
NA	TRBV21-1	TRBJ2-2	NA	TGTGCCAGCAGCAATAGGGCCCCCGTAGGGGATTACGAACCCGGGGAGCTGTTTTTT	CASSNRAPVGDYEPGELFF
NA	TRBV11-3	TRBJ2-1	NA	TGTGCCAGCAGCCGTTGGAGCGGAGGTTTTAATGAGCAGTTCTTC	CASSRWSGGFNEQFF
few	TRBV7-7	TRBJ2-5	TRBD2	TGTGCTAGCAGCGCTCCCGGGACTAGCGGGAGAGAGACCCAGTACTTC	CASSAPGTSGRETQYF
NA	TRBV3-1	TRBJ2-2	TRBD2	TGTGCCAGCTGTTTAGGGCTAGCGGGACTGTCGAACACCGGGGAGCTGTTTTTT	CASCLGLAGLSNTGELFF
NA	TRBV7-6	TRBJ2-7	NA	TGTGCCAGCAGCTTAGGCGGGGCTTTCAGCTCCTACGAGCAGTACTTC	CASSLGGAFSSYEQYF
few	TRBV12-3/TRBV12-4	TRBJ2-1	TRBD2	TGTGCCAGCAGCTCCCCCTCAGCGGGACTTTTTTACAATGAGCAGTTCTTC	CASSSPSAGLFYNEQFF
NA	TRBV6-5	TRBJ2-7	TRBD2	TGTGCCAGCAGCTCTCGACTAGCGGGAGGGCTCAACGAGCAGTACTTC	CASSSRLAGGLNEQYF
few	TRBV7-2	TRBJ1-3	NA	TGTGCCAGCAGCTTAGTCGTTGGCCAGGGGGGAAACACCATATATTTT	CASSLVVGQGGNTIYF
few	TRBV4-1	TRBJ1-5	NA	TGCGCCAGCAGCTCCAAGGTGGGCAATCAGCCCCAGCATTTT	CASSSKVGNQPQHF
NA	TRBV4-1	TRBJ1-1	TRBD1	TGCGCCAGCAGCCCCCAGACAGGGGGGAACACTGAAGCTTTCTTT	CASSPQTGGNTEAFF
few	TRBV12-3/TRBV12-4	TRBJ2-1	NA	TGTGCCAGCAGTTTATGGCAGCACAATGAGCAGTTCTTC	CASSLWQHNEQFF
few	TRBV6-2/TRBV6-3	TRBJ2-7	TRBD1	TGTGCCAGCTGGGGACAGGGCAGAATCCTGGAGGAGCAGTACTTC	CASWGQGRILEEQYF
few	TRBV7-8	TRBJ2-3	TRBD1	TGTGCCAGCAGCTTAGGAGGGGCGGGGACAGGGGCTACAGATACGCAGTATTTT	CASSLGGAGTGATDTQYF
NA	TRBV18	TRBJ2-4	NA	TGTGCCAGCACGGCGGGACTCCAAAACATTCAGTACTTC	CASTAGLQNIQYF
many	TRBV6-1	TRBJ1-2	NA	TGTGCCAGCAGCGAGGACAGTGAGGGTATTAACTATGGCTACACCTTC	CASSEDSEGINYGYTF
NA	TRBV12-3/TRBV12-4	TRBJ2-7	NA	TGTGCCAGCAGTACCTATGGGGAAATAGACTACGAGCAGTACTTC	CASSTYGEIDYEQYF
few	TRBV20-1	TRBJ2-1	TRBD2	TGCAGTGCTAGCCTCCGACTAGCGGGTCGTCCCTACAATGAGCAGTTCTTC	CSASLRLAGRPYNEQFF
many	TRBV13	TRBJ2-7	TRBD1	TGTGCCAGCAGCCCCGACAGGGTCGAGCAGTACTTC	CASSPDRVEQYF
few	TRBV7-3	TRBJ2-3	NA	TGTGCCAGCAGCTCCATTTCGTCACTAGGGGATAGCACAGATACGCAGTATTTT	CASSSISSLGDSTDTQYF
NA	TRBV18	TRBJ2-7	TRBD1	TGTGCCAGCTCACTGCGGACAGGGGCAAGCTCCTACGAGCAGTACTTC	CASSLRTGASSYEQYF
few	TRBV12-3/TRBV12-4	TRBJ2-3	NA	TGTGCCAGCAGTTCCAGAAGAGGAGATACGCAGTATTTT	CASSSRRGDTQYF
many	TRBV7-2	TRBJ2-7	NA	TGTGCCAGCAGCCAAGGGGCGAATATTGGCTACGAGCAGTACTTC	CASSQGANIGYEQYF
many	TRBV7-9	TRBJ2-7	NA	TGTGCCAGCAGCTTAGGGGGACCTTCCTACGAGCAGTACTTC	CASSLGGPSYEQYF
NA	TRBV4-2	TRBJ1-5	NA	TGTGCCAGCAGCCACACCTGGGCCGGGCGACAGCGTTCTCCGCCCCAGCATTTT	CASSHTWAGRQRSPPQHF
many	TRBV7-2	TRBJ1-1	NA	TGTGCCAGCAGCTTAGAGAGGGGGAGTACTGAAGCTTTCTTT	CASSLERGSTEAFF
few	TRBV12-3/TRBV12-4	TRBJ2-4	TRBD2	TGTGCCAGCAGATCGGGGGGAAGCAAAAACATTCAGTACTTC	CASRSGGSKNIQYF
NA	TRBV7-9	TRBJ2-3	NA	TGTGCCAGCAGCTATCTCAGGGGATCGGGCACAGATACGCAGTATTTT	CASSYLRGSGTDTQYF
NA	TRBV7-9	TRBJ2-7	TRBD1	TGTGCCAGCAGCTTCTCGGACAGGGGCGTGTTCGAGCAGTACTTC	CASSFSDRGVFEQYF
NA	TRBV6-2/TRBV6-3	TRBJ1-1	NA	TGTGCCAGCAGTTACAAGGAGAACACTGAAGCTTTCTTT	CASSYKENTEAFF
few	TRBV6-5	TRBJ2-7	TRBD2	TGTGCCAGCAGTTACTCGTTCCGGACTAGCTCCTACGAGCAGTACTTC	CASSYSFRTSSYEQYF
NA	TRBV18	TRBJ2-1	TRBD2	TGTGCCAGCTCGGTACTAGCGGCGTTTAACAATGAGCAGTTCTTC	CASSVLAAFNNEQFF
NA	TRBV4-1	TRBJ2-1	NA	TGCGCCAACAGCCAAGAAGACAATGAGCAGTTCTTC	CANSQEDNEQFF
few	TRBV4-2	TRBJ2-3	TRBD2	TGTGCCAGCAGCCAAGACCTCGGGACTAGCGGAGAGAACACAGATACGCAGTATTTT	CASSQDLGTSGENTDTQYF
few	TRBV9	TRBJ2-3	TRBD2	TGTGCCTCCGGGAAAGGGACTAGCGGAGTTGGGGAGGGGCAGTATTTT	CASGKGTSGVGEGQYF
NA	TRBV28	TRBJ2-7	NA	TGTGCCAGCAGTTTAATAGGGCGTCTTGCCTCCTACGAGCAGTACTTC	CASSLIGRLASYEQYF
few	TRBV11-2	TRBJ2-7	TRBD2	TGTGCCAGCAGCCCAGGGACTAGCGGGTCTCTCGGGTACTTC	CASSPGTSGSLGYF
NA	TRBV25-1	TRBJ2-5	NA	TGTGCCAGCAGTGAATTCGTAACTAGCAGGGAGACCCAGTACTTC	CASSEFVTSRETQYF
NA	TRBV3-1	TRBJ2-1	NA	TGTGCCAGCAGCTGGGCTTGGAGAAATGAGCAGTTCTTC	CASSWAWRNEQFF
few	TRBV5-1	TRBJ2-1	NA	TGCGCCAGCAGCTTGGCGGACTCCTACAATGAGCAGTTCTTC	CASSLADSYNEQFF
few	TRBV27	TRBJ2-7	NA	TGTGCCAGCAGTTCGCGGCCTGGGGTGCACTACGAGCAGTACTTC	CASSSRPGVHYEQYF
many	TRBV6-5	TRBJ2-5	NA	TGTGCCAGCAGTTACGGGGGGGCCCAAGAGACCCAGTACTTC	CASSYGGAQETQYF
NA	TRBV10-1	TRBJ2-1	NA	TGCGCCAGCAGTGATGCGGGACTCCTCAATGAGCAGTTCTTC	CASSDAGLLNEQFF
NA	TRBV5-1	TRBJ2-7	NA	TGCGCCAGCAGCTTGGCCAGCGACTCCTACGAGCAGTACTTC	CASSLASDSYEQYF
NA	TRBV29-1	TRBJ2-3	TRBD2	TGCAGCGTTTCTAGCGGGAGTACCACAGATACGCAGTATTTT	CSVSSGSTTDTQYF
NA	TRBV29-1	TRBJ2-7	NA	TGCAGCGTTCGAATGGGGGATACGACAAACCCCTACGAGCAGTACTTC	CSVRMGDTTNPYEQYF
NA	TRBV7-9	TRBJ2-7	NA	TGTGCCAGCAGCCACCTGACAAACGTCCACGAGCAGTACTTC	CASSHLTNVHEQYF
NA	TRBV6-2/TRBV6-3	TRBJ2-5	NA	TGTGCCAGCAGTTACCTGGAGGAGACCCAGTACTTC	CASSYLEETQYF
many	TRBV4-2	TRBJ2-7	NA	TGTGCCAGCAGCCAAGTCGAAGGCCTATTTCGGTCTGGGGGGTCCGAGCAGTACTTC	CASSQVEGLFRSGGSEQYF
few	TRBV7-2	TRBJ2-7	TRBD1	TGTGCCAGCAGCTCCCCCCGGACAGGGTACTACGAGCAGTACTTC	CASSSPRTGYYEQYF
NA	TRBV12-3/TRBV12-4	TRBJ2-7	TRBD2	TGTGCCAGCAGTCCGCTCCGGGGCGGGGGAGAGCAGTACTTC	CASSPLRGGGEQYF
NA	TRBV12-3/TRBV12-4	TRBJ1-2	NA	TGTGCCAGCAGTCCCGTAGGGGATCATAACTATGGCTACACCTTC	CASSPVGDHNYGYTF